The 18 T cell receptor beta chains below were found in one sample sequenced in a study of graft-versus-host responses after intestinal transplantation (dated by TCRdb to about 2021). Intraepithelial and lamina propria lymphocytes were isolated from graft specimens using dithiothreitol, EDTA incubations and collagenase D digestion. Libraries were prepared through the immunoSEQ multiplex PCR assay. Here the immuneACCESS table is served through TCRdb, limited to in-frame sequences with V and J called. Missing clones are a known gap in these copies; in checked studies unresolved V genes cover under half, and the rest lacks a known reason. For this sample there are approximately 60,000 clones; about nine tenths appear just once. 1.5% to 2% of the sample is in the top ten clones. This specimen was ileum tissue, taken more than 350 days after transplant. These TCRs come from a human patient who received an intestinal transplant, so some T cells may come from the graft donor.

CDR3 sequence reads: CASSNTTGTSGISVTYEQYF. In nucleotides, the CDR3 is TGTGCCAGCAGCAATACGACCGGGACTAGCGGGATAAGCGTGACCTACGAGCAGTACTTC. V and J are TRBV21-1 and TRBJ2-7; TRBD2 reflects the table's D call only, with no check against the DNA. TRBV21-1 is listed as a pseudogene. The CDR3 has 20 residues.

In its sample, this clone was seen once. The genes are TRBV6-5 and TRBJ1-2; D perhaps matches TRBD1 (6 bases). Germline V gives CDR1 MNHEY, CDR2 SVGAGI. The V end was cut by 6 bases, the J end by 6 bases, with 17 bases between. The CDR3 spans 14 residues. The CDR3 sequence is CASSLKGVGDGYTF. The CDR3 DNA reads TGTGCCAGCAGCCTAAAGGGGGTAGGGGATGGCTACACCTTC.

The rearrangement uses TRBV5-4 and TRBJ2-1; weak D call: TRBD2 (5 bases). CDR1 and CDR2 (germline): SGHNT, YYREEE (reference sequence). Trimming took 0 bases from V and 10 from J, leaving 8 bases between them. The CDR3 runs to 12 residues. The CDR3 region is CASSLGGSEQFF. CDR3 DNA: TGTGCCAGCAGCTTGGGCGGGTCCGAGCAGTTCTTC.

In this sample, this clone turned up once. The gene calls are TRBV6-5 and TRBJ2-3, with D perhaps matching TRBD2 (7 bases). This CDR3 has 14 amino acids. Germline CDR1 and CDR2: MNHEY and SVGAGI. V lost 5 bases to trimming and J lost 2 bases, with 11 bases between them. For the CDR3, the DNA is TGTGCCAGCAGTCAGGGGACTACCACAGATACGCAGTATTTT. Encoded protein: CASSQGTTTDTQYF.

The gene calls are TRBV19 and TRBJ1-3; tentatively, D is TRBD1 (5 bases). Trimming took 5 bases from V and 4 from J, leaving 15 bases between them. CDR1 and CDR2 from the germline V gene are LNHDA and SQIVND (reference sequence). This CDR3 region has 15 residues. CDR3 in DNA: TGTGCCAGTAGTCTGGGACCCCTTAGGGGAAACACCATATATTTT. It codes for CASSLGPLRGNTIYF.

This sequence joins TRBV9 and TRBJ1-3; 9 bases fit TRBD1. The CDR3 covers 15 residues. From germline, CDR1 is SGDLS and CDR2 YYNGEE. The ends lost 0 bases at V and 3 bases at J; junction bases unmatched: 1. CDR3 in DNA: TGTGCCAGCAGCGTAGGGGACAGGGTTGGAAACACCATATATTTT. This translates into CASSVGDRVGNTIYF.

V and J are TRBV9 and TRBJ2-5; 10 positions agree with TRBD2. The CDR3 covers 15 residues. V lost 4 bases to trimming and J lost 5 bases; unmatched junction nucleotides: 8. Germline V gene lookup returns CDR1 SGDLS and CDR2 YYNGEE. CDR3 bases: TGTGCCAGCAGCCCGCACCTAGCGGGGGTTGAGACCCAGTACTTC. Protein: CASSPHLAGVETQYF.

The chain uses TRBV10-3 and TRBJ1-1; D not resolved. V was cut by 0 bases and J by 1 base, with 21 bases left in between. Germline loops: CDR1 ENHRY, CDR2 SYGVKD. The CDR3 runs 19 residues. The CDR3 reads CAISESVLPNVNGNTEAFF. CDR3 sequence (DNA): TGTGCCATCAGTGAGTCCGTATTACCTAACGTAAACGGGAACACTGAAGCTTTCTTT.

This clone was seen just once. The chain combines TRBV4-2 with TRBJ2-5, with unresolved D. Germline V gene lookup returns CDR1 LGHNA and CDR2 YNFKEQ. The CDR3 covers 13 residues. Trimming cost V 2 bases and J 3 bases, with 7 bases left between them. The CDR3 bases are TGTGCCAGCAGCCAATACGGCGAAGAGACCCAGTACTTC. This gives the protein CASSQYGEETQYF.

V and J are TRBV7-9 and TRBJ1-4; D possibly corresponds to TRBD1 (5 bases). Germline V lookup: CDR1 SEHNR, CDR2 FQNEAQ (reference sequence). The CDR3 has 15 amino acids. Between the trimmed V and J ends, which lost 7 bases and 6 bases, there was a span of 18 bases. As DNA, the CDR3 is TGTGCCAGCACCCGCCCACGGGGGGTTGATGAAAAACTGTTTTTT. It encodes CASTRPRGVDEKLFF.

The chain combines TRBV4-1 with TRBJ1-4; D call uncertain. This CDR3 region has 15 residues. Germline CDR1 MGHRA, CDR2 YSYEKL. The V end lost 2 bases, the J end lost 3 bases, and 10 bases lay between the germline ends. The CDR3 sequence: CASSQSPAPNEKLFF. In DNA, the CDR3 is TGCGCCAGCAGCCAAAGCCCAGCCCCTAATGAAAAACTGTTTTTT.

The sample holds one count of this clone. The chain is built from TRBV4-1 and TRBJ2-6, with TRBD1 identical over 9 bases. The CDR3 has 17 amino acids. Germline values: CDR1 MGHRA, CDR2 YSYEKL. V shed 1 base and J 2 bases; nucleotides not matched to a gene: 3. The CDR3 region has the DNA TGCGCCAGCAGCCAAGCCGGACAGGGGACTGGGGCCAACGTCCTGACTTTC. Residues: CASSQAGQGTGANVLTF.

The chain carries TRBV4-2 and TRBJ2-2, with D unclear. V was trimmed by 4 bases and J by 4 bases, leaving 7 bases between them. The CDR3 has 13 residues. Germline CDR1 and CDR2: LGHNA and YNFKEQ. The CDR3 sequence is CASSPAATGELFF. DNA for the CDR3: TGTGCCAGCAGCCCCGCGGCCACCGGGGAGCTGTTTTTT.

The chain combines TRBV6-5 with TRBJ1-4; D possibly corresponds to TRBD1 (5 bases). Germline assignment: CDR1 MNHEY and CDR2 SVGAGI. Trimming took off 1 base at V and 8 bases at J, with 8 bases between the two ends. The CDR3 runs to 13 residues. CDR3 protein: CASSYWWGEKLFF. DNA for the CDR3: TGTGCCAGCAGTTACTGGTGGGGGGAAAAACTGTTTTTT.

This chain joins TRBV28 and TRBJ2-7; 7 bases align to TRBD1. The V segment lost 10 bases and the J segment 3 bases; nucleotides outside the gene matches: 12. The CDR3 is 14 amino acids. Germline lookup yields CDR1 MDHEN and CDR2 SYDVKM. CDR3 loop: CATIGGATVYEQYF. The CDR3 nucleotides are TGTGCCACAATAGGGGGCGCGACGGTCTACGAGCAGTACTTC.

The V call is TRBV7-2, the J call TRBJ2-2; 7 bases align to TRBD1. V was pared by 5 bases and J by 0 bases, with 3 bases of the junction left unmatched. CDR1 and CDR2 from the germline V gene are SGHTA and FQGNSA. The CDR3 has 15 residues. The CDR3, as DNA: TGTGCCAGCAGCCGACAGGGAACGAACACCGGGGAGCTGTTTTTT. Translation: CASSRQGTNTGELFF.

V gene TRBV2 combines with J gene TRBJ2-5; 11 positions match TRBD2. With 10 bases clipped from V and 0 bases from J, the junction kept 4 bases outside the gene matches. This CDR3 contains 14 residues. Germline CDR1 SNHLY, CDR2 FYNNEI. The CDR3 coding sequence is TGTGCCACGACTAGCGGGACGTACCAAGAGACCCAGTACTTC. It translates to CATTSGTYQETQYF.

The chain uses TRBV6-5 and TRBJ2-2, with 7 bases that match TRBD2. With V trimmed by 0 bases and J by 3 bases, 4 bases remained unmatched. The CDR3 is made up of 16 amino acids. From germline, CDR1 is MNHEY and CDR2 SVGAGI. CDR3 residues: CASSYSRSGDTGELFF. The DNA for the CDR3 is TGTGCCAGCAGTTACTCTCGAAGCGGGGACACCGGGGAGCTGTTTTTT.